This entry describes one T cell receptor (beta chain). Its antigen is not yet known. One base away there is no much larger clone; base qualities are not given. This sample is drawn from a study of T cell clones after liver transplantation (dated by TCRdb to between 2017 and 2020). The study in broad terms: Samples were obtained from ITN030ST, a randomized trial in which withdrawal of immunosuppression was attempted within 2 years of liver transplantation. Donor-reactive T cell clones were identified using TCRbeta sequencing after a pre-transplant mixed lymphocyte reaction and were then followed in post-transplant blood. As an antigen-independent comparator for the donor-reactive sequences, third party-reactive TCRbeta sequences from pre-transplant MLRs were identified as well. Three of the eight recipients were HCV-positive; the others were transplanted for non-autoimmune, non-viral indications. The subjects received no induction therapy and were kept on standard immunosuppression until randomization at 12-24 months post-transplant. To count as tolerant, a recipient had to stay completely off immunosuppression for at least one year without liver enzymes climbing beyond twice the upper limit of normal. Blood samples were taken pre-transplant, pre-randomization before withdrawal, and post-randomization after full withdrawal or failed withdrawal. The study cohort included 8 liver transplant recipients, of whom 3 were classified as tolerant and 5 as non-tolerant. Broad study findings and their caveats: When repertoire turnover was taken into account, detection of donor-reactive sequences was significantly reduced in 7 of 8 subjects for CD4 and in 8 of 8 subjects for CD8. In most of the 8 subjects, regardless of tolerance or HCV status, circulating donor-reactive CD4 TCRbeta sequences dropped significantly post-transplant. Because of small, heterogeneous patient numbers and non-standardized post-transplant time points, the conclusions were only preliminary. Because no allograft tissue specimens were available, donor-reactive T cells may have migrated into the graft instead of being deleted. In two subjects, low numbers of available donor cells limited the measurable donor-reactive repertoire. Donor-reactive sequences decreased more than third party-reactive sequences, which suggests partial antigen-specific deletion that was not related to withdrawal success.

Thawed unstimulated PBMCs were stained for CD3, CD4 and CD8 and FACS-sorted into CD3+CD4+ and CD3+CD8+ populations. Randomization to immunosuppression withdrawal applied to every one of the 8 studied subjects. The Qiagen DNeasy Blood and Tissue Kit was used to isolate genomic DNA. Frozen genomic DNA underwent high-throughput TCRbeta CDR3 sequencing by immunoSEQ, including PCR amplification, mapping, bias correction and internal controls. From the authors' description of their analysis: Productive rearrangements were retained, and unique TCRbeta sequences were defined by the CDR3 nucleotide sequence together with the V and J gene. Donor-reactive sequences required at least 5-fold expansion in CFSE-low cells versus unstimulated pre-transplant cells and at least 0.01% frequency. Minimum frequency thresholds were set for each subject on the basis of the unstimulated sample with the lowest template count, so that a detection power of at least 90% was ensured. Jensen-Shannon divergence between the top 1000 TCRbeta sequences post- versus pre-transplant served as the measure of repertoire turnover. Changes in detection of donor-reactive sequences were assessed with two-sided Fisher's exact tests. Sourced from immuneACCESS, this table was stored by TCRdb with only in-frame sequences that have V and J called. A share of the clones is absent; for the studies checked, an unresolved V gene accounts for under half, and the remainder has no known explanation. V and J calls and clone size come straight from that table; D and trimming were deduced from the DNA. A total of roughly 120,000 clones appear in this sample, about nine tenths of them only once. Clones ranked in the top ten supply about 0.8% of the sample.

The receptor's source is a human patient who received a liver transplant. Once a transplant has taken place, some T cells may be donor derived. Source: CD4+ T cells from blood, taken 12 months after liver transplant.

CDR3 sequence: CASSRGETQYF. The sequenced DNA: TGTGCCAGCAGCAGAGGAGAGACCCAGTACTTC. The receptor chain draws on TRBV9 and TRBJ2-5; confidence is insufficient to name the D gene. Its CDR3 holds 11 amino acids, cysteine through phenylalanine. Only the CDR3 portion is preserved as DNA: 33 bases, with reading frame beginning at the first base. V is cut by 4 bases and J by 4 bases, and the space between the germline ends is 5 bases. CDR1 and CDR2 (SGDLS, YYNGEE) derive from the germline V gene.